What follows are 3 T cell receptor beta chains derived from one specimen sequenced in a study of cytomegalovirus exposure and HLA in healthy donors. The study ran its PCR with 60 Vbeta and 13 Jbeta primers. The protocol was immunoSEQ multiplex PCR, while the TCRdb copy is restricted to in-frame clones and leaves out a portion. Among around 140,000 clones listed, just under 90% were seen once. What was sequenced was PBMCs. These receptors were taken from a woman aged 25 to 45 in good health and CMV-seronegative.

This chain connects TRBV11-1 to TRBJ1-5; tentative D call: TRBD1 (5 bases). There are 17 residues in the CDR3. Germline values: CDR1 SGHAT, CDR2 FQDESV (reference sequence). V gave up 1 base and J gave up 1 base, with 14 bases separating them. The CDR3 reads CASSLVQDYQSNQPQHF. The CDR3 DNA follows: TGTGCCAGCAGCTTAGTACAGGACTATCAAAGCAATCAGCCCCAGCATTTT.

To note about this clone: This sample includes further DNA sequences coding for the same CDR3. The rearrangement joins TRBV27 to TRBJ2-1; maybe TRBD1 (6 bases). Trimming took 3 bases from V and 4 from J, leaving 7 bases between them. The CDR3 has 13 residues. Germline V gene sequence: CDR1 MNHEY, CDR2 SMNVEV (reference sequence). CDR3 DNA sequence: TGTGCCAGCAGTTTGGACAGATACAATGAGCAGTTCTTC. Protein: CASSLDRYNEQFF.

This clone was observed a single time. This chain uses TRBV5-1 with TRBJ2-1, with D maybe TRBD2 (6 bases). The germline V and J ends were trimmed by 6 bases and 7 bases, with 17 bases remaining between them. CDR3 length: 14 amino acids. The germline V gene encodes CDR1 SGHRS and CDR2 YFSETQ. The chain's CDR3 is CASKLTGGGNEQFF. CDR3 nucleotides: TGCGCCAGCAAACTCACCGGGGGTGGAAATGAGCAGTTCTTC.